The text below deals with one TCR beta chain. These data come from a study of T cell responses to AZD1222 COVID-19 vaccine. Turning to the study itself: The study pooled second doses at about 4 or about 12 weeks.

CDR3 size: 15 residues. Trimming stripped 4 bases from V and 4 bases from J, with 16 bases between. Germline V gene lookup returns CDR1 ENHRY and CDR2 SYGVKD. Here immunoSEQ multiplex PCR was the method, and the copy in TCRdb shows in-frame clones only, minus some. The table lists about 68,000 clones, 88% of them singletons. The sample was peripheral blood, taken on day 0 of AZD1222 vaccination. This sequence originates from an adult in good health. The chain employs TRBV10-3 and TRBJ2-5; tentative D call: TRBD1 (6 bases). The CDR3 sequence: CAISATGLIGETQYF. Written as DNA, the CDR3 is TGTGCCATCAGTGCCACAGGGCTTATAGGAGAGACCCAGTACTTC.